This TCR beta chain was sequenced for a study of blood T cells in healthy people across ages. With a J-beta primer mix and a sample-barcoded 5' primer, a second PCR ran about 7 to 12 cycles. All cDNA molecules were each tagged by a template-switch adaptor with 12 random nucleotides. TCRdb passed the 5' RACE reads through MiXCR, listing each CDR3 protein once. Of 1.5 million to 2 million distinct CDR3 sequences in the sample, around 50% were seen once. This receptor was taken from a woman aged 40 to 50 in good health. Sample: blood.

CDR3 nucleotide sequence: TGTGCCAGCAGGGCCGGACTAGCGGGGATTTCGGAGACCCAGTACTTC. Translated: CASRAGLAGISETQYF. The chain has TRBV6-2 or TRBV6-3 and TRBJ2-5; the match to TRBD2 covers 12 bases. The CDR3 has 16 amino acids. The V and J ends lost 6 bases and 5 bases, in that order; junction bases with no gene match: 10. The V gene's germline CDR1 is MNHEY and CDR2 SVGEGT.